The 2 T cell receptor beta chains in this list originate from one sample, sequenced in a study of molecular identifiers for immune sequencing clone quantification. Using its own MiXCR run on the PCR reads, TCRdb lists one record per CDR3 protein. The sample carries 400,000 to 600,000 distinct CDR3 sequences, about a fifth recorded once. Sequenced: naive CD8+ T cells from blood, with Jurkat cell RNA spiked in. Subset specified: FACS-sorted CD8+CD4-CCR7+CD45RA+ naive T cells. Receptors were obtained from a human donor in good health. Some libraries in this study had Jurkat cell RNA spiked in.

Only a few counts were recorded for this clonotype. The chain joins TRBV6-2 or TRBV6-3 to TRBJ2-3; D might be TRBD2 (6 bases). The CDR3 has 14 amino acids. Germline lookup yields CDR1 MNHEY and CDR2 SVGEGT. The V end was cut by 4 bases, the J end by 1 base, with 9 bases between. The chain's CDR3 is CASSLWGGTDTQYF. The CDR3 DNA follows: TGTGCCAGCAGTTTGTGGGGGGGCACAGATACGCAGTATTTT.

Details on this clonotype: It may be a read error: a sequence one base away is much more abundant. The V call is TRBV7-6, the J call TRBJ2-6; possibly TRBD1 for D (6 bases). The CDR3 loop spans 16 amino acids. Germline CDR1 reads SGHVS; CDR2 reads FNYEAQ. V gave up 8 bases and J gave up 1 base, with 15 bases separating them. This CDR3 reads CASGLGRGSGANVLTF. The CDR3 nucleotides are TGTGCCAGCGGCCTAGGCAGGGGATCTGGGGCCAACGTCCTGACTTTC.